A selection of T cell receptor beta chains follows, all from one sample in a study of shared clonotypes between healthy human individuals. Generated by immunoSEQ multiplex PCR, the TCRdb table keeps only in-frame clones and is missing some. The table includes about 2.4 million clones, 93% detected once. Sequenced material: naive CD4+ T cells from PBMCs. The receptors were sampled from a man between 18 and 29 years old in good health. Some clones in this sample may be carry-over from other donors' samples. Each CDR3 is given with its conserved first and last residue. A D gene is named only where the DNA matches it firmly. For some rows the clone size is stated as once, few or many, or as a class when expanded; others skip it.

.	TRBV30	.	TRBJ2-4	TGTGCCTGGAGTGTGTCGGGGGTCAAAAACATTCAGTACTTC	CAWSVSGVKNIQYF
TRBD1	TRBV28	.	TRBJ2-1	TGTGCCAGCAGTTTGAAGTTTTTTTCCGGGACAGGGGGCTTCAATGAGCAGTTCTTC	CASSLKFFSGTGGFNEQFF
TRBD2	TRBV5-1	.	TRBJ2-2	TGCGCCAGCAGCTTGGAAAGCGGGAGTACCACCGGGGAGCTGTTTTTT	CASSLESGSTTGELFF
.	TRBV25-1	.	TRBJ2-2	TGTGCCAGCAGTACGGGAGACGGAGCGAACACCGGGGAGCTGTTTTTT	CASSTGDGANTGELFF
.	TRBV7-2	.	TRBJ1-3	TGTGCCAGCAGCTTAAAGACATCTATTGGAGGAAACACCATATATTTT	CASSLKTSIGGNTIYF
TRBD1	TRBV4-3	.	TRBJ1-1	TGCGCCAGCCGGGGACACATGGCCCGGACAGGGCACGACACTGAAGCTTTCTTT	CASRGHMARTGHDTEAFF
TRBD2	TRBV7-2	.	TRBJ2-1	TGTGCCAGCAGCCTGACCGGGACTAGCGGGAGCAATGAGCAGTTCTTC	CASSLTGTSGSNEQFF
TRBD1	TRBV7-3	once	TRBJ2-1	TGTGCCAGCAGCTCACAACCGGGACAGTCGAACCATGAGCAGTTCTTC	CASSSQPGQSNHEQFF
TRBD2	TRBV7-9	.	TRBJ2-7	TGTGCCAGCAGCGACGCTGGGATAGCGGGAGACTACGAGCAGTACTTC	CASSDAGIAGDYEQYF
.	TRBV7-2	.	TRBJ1-2	TGTGCCAGCAGCTTAGTTATTAGGGCCTCATATGGCTACACCTTC	CASSLVIRASYGYTF
.	TRBV5-8	.	TRBJ2-7	TGTGCCAGCAGCCCCGGTGGGGCGGGAATCTACGAGCAGTACTTC	CASSPGGAGIYEQYF
TRBD1	TRBV5-8	.	TRBJ2-5	TGTGCCAGCAGCTTCAGGGGGCGCGGTACGCTACAAGAGACCCAGTACTTC	CASSFRGRGTLQETQYF
TRBD1	TRBV7-2	.	TRBJ2-5	TGTGCCAGCACCGGGACAGGGAAACCCCCCTTGTACTTC	CASTGTGKPPLYF
.	TRBV19	.	TRBJ1-3	TGTGCCAGTAATCCGACAGTATACTCTGGAAACACCATATATTTT	CASNPTVYSGNTIYF
TRBD2	TRBV5-4	once	TRBJ2-3	TGTGCCAGCAGCTTGTCTAGCGGGACAGATACGCAGTATTTT	CASSLSSGTDTQYF
.	TRBV4-2	.	TRBJ2-7	TGTGCCAGCAGCCAAGTGACCGGGGGTACCTACGAGCAGTACTTC	CASSQVTGGTYEQYF
.	TRBV7-9	.	TRBJ2-7	TGTGCCAGCAGCTTAGCTAGGGCCTACGAGCAGTACTTC	CASSLARAYEQYF
TRBD1	TRBV10-3	once	TRBJ1-2	TGTGCCATCAGTGACCCCACGGGACAGGGGAGGGTAGGCTACACCTTC	CAISDPTGQGRVGYTF
.	TRBV7-2	.	TRBJ2-6	TGTGCCAGCAGCTCCCGCCCCATCGGAGGGGCCAACGTCCTGACTTTC	CASSSRPIGGANVLTF
TRBD1	TRBV10-3	.	TRBJ2-2	TGTGCCATCAGCCCTGGGACAGCCAACACCGGGGAGCTGTTTTTT	CAISPGTANTGELFF
.	TRBV6-6	.	TRBJ2-2	TGTGCCAGCAGTTACAGCCTTACCGGGGAGCTGTTTTTT	CASSYSLTGELFF
.	TRBV11-3	.	TRBJ2-1	TGTGCCAGCAGCATCGTCAGCCCACCCTACAATGAGCAGTTCTTC	CASSIVSPPYNEQFF
.	TRBV11-2	.	TRBJ2-1	TGTGCCAGCAGCTCCCTCCGGTCCCTCCTCTACAATGAGCAGTTCTTC	CASSSLRSLLYNEQFF
.	TRBV5-6	once	TRBJ2-5	TGTGCCAGCAGCCCGACCGCAGGGGAGACCCAGTACTTC	CASSPTAGETQYF